Here is one T cell receptor (beta chain) with its context. The antigen is undetermined. Genomic DNA templated the TCR beta VDJ and CDR3 profiling. In TCRdb, the reads were re-called with MiXCR into one record per CDR3 protein. The data hold approximately 220,000 distinct CDR3 sequences, with about 44% observed a single time. Selection for sequencing was limited to patients who had shown CD8+CD57+ cell expansion by flow cytometry. Each of the patients presented with severe acquired aplastic anemia. None of the patients had been given any therapy when their blood was sampled. After removal of 1 base from V and 5 bases from J, the junction contained 1 base not matched to a gene. The CDR3 consists of 13 residues. CDR1 MNHNS and CDR2 SASEGT come from the germline V gene. The data belong to a study of CD8+CD57+ T cells in acquired aplastic anemia. Broader study findings: Comparison of patients with controls identified 25 to 30 shared CD8+ CDR3 sequences.

Sample: sorted CD4+, CD8+, or CD8+CD57+ T cells (not recorded which) from PBMCs. This sequence joins TRBV6-1 and TRBJ2-5; 7 bases align to TRBD2. This sequence originates from a human donor with aplastic anemia. The CDR3 sequence: CASSEVGGETQYF. CDR3 bases: TGTGCCAGCAGTGAAGTCGGGGGGGAGACCCAGTACTTC.